The 18 T cell receptor beta chains listed next were all sequenced from one sample in a study of response to subunit inactivated influenza vaccine. TCRdb itself ran the RT-PCR reads through MiXCR, one entry per CDR3 protein. The top ten clones hold 10% to 13% of a sample with 300,000 to 350,000 distinct CDR3 sequences, around a fifth of them seen once. Sequenced here: PBMCs from blood, sampled less than 22 months after vaccination. All receptors derive from a man between 50 and 75 years old who received an inactivated influenza vaccine.

This clonotype appeared a few times. The genes are TRBV6-5 and TRBJ1-2, with D perhaps matching TRBD1 (5 bases). Germline CDR1 is MNHEY and CDR2 is SVGAGI. The CDR3 contains 15 residues. Trimming pared 0 bases from V and 4 bases from J, leaving 12 bases between. The CDR3 coding sequence is TGTGCCAGCAGTTACTCGCGCGTGGGGGGCTATGGCTACACCTTC. Protein product: CASSYSRVGGYGYTF.

This clonotype has more than one count but fewer than ten. In nucleotides, the CDR3 is TGTGCCAGCAGCAACAACAGACTAGTGGATGAGCAGTTCTTC. Its translation is CASSNNRLVDEQFF. V gene TRBV5-6 combines with J gene TRBJ2-1; maybe TRBD2 (6 bases). V was clipped by 4 bases and J by 8 bases, with 16 bases between them. This CDR3 is 14 amino acids long. The V gene's germline CDR1 is SGHDT and CDR2 YYEEEE.

This clonotype has just a few counts. The chain couples TRBV20-1 to TRBJ1-4; D may be TRBD1 (6 bases). Germline CDR1 reads DFQATT; CDR2 reads SNEGSKA (reference sequence). The V and J ends lost 3 bases and 7 bases respectively, with 15 bases between them. The CDR3 consists of 14 residues. In nucleotides, the CDR3 is TGCAGTGCTAGCCCTCCGGGGGCTGGTGAAAAACTGTTTTTT. Its protein is CSASPPGAGEKLFF.

J is TRBJ2-7 and V is TRBV29-1, with unresolved D. The CDR3 totals 13 residues. Deletions cut 1 base from V and 3 bases from J, with 10 bases between. Germline CDR1 and CDR2: SQVTM and ANQGSEA. The CDR3 DNA reads TGCAGCGTTGAAGCGGAGACCCTCTACGAGCAGTACTTC. Protein product: CSVEAETLYEQYF.

This clonotype was detected only a few times. This chain joins TRBV21-1 and TRBJ1-2; TRBD1, as called in the table, went unchecked against the DNA. TRBV21-1 is assigned pseudogene status. The CDR3 covers 16 residues. CDR3 DNA: TGTGCCAGCAGCAAAAGACAGGGGGGCCTGAACTATGGCTACACCTTC. Its translation: CASSKRQGGLNYGYTF.

This clonotype was recorded at least ten times. In DNA form, the CDR3 reads TGCAGTGCAGGAGACAGGCTGAACACTGAAGCTTTCTTT. The encoded protein is CSAGDRLNTEAFF. The rearrangement links TRBV20-1 to TRBJ1-1; tentative D call: TRBD1 (6 bases). Between the trimmed V and J ends, which lost 6 bases and 0 bases, there was a span of 11 bases. CDR3 size: 13 residues. Germline V gene lookup returns CDR1 DFQATT and CDR2 SNEGSKA (reference sequence).

V and J are TRBV7-2 and TRBJ2-7; possibly TRBD2 for D (6 bases). Trimming pared 3 bases from V and 4 bases from J, leaving 19 bases between. Germline CDR1 and CDR2: SGHTA and FQGNSA. The CDR3 has 16 amino acids. CDR3: CASSFSAGFLGYEQYF. The CDR3 DNA is TGTGCCAGCAGCTTTTCCGCGGGGTTTCTTGGTTACGAGCAGTACTTC.

The V gene is TRBV6-1, the J gene TRBJ2-4; 10 bases map to TRBD2. Germline assignment: CDR1 MNHNS and CDR2 SASEGT. The CDR3 consists of 15 residues. In DNA form, the CDR3 reads TGTGATGGGCTAGCGGGGGAGCTAGCCAAAAACATTCAGTACTTC. Protein: CDGLAGELAKNIQYF.

This clonotype turned up a few times. For the CDR3, the DNA is TGTGCCAGCAGCCCCGGGCCCGGCGGTTCACCCCTCCACTTT. Protein sequence: CASSPGPGGSPLHF. The V call is TRBV6-4, the J call TRBJ1-6, with unresolved D. The V and J ends lost 6 bases and 9 bases respectively, with 15 bases between them. The CDR3 extends over 14 amino acids. CDR1 is MRHNA, CDR2 SNTAGT, per germline.

J is TRBJ2-3 and V is TRBV7-9, with 7 bases lining up with TRBD2. Per the germline V gene, CDR1 is SEHNR and CDR2 is FQNEAQ (reference sequence). V gave up 5 bases and J gave up 4 bases; unmatched junction bases: 6. This CDR3 has 14 residues. CDR3 residues: CASSLWRESDTQYF. As DNA, the CDR3 is TGTGCCAGCAGCCTCTGGCGGGAGTCAGATACGCAGTATTTT.

This clonotype was observed a handful of times. The chain recombines TRBV4-3 with TRBJ1-6; D is unresolved. The germline V gene has CDR1 LGHNA and CDR2 YSLEER. Trimming removed 0 bases at V and 5 bases at J, with 8 bases between. This CDR3 is built from 15 residues. The CDR3 region is CASSQDSRNNSPLHF. DNA for the CDR3: TGCGCCAGCAGCCAAGATTCCCGCAATAATTCACCCCTCCACTTT.

Comments on this clonotype: An end of the junction differs from the germline gene, which may be a read error. This chain links TRBV6-2 or TRBV6-3 with TRBJ1-1, with unresolved D. There are 15 residues in the CDR3. Germline lookup yields CDR1 MNHEY and CDR2 SVGEGT. CDR3 DNA sequence: TGTGCTAGCACCCCAGTCGCGGGGAGGAACACTGAAGCTTTCTTT. Its protein is CASTPVAGRNTEAFF.

This clonotype was counted a few times. This chain joins TRBV12-3 or TRBV12-4 and TRBJ2-1; 15 nucleotides agree with TRBD2. The CDR3 runs 16 residues. With V trimmed by 3 bases and J by 8 bases, 5 bases remained unmatched. Here the CDR3 reads CASSLSGLAGGDEQFF. The CDR3 region has the DNA TGTGCCAGCAGTTTGTCGGGACTAGCGGGAGGTGATGAGCAGTTCTTC.

There are many counts of this clonotype. The V and J genes are TRBV7-2 and TRBJ2-3, with a tentative D call TRBD2 (7 bases). The germline CDR1 and CDR2 sequences are SGHTA and FQGNSA. The CDR3 is made up of 13 amino acids. Trimming stripped 7 bases from V and 5 bases from J, with 13 bases between. In DNA, the CDR3 is TGTGCCAGCAAGGGGGGGGCCAAAGATACGCAGTATTTT. Translating it yields CASKGGAKDTQYF. The full variable domain, with the rest looked up from reference TRBV7-2 and TRBJ2-3, is GAGVSQSPSNKVTEKGKDVELRCDPISGHTALYWYRQSLGQGLEFLIYFQGNSAPDKSGLPSDRFSAERTGGSVSTLTIQRTQQEDSAVYLCASKGGAKDTQYFGPGTRLTVL.

The chain has TRBV4-2 and TRBJ1-6; D is possibly TRBD1 (6 bases). This CDR3 comprises 15 residues. V lost 0 bases, J lost 7 bases, and 10 bases lay in between. Germline V gene lookup returns CDR1 LGHNA and CDR2 YNFKEQ. The CDR3 DNA follows: TGTGCCAGCAGCCAAGATGGGGGGCGAAATTCACCCCTCCACTTT. It specifies CASSQDGGRNSPLHF.

This clonotype came up a few times. The chain uses TRBV12-3 or TRBV12-4 and TRBJ1-6; no definite D call. The V and J ends lost 5 bases and 7 bases respectively, with 12 bases between them. The CDR3 sequence is 14 residues long. The CDR3 DNA follows: TGTGCCAGCAGTCGCCCAGCGGCCAATTCACCCCTCCACTTT. It encodes CASSRPAANSPLHF.

The table lists this clonotype with a few counts. The CDR3 DNA follows: TGCAGTGCTAGAGGCTTGATCGGACGGCCCCTTGATTCACCCCTCCACTTT. It yields the protein CSARGLIGRPLDSPLHF. This chain joins TRBV20-1 and TRBJ1-6; D is ambiguous. CDR3 size: 17 residues. Per the germline V gene, CDR1 is DFQATT and CDR2 is SNEGSKA (reference sequence). Trimming removed 1 base from V and 8 bases from J, with 21 bases in between.

This clonotype showed up many times. CDR3 amino acids: CASSLDGTNTEAFF. The CDR3 region has the DNA TGCGCCAGCAGCTTGGACGGAACGAACACTGAAGCTTTCTTT. The rearrangement uses TRBV5-1 and TRBJ1-1; D remains unclear. Germline values: CDR1 SGHRS, CDR2 YFSETQ. Trimming pared 0 bases from V and 1 base from J, leaving 7 bases between. The CDR3 spans 14 residues. Using reference TRBV5-1 and TRBJ1-1 for the parts outside the CDR3, the full variable domain is KAGVTQTPRYLIKTRGQQVTLSCSPISGHRSVSWYQQTPGQGLQFLFEYFSETQRNKGNFPGRFSGRQFSNSRSEMNVSTLELGDSALYLCASSLDGTNTEAFFGQGTRLTVV.